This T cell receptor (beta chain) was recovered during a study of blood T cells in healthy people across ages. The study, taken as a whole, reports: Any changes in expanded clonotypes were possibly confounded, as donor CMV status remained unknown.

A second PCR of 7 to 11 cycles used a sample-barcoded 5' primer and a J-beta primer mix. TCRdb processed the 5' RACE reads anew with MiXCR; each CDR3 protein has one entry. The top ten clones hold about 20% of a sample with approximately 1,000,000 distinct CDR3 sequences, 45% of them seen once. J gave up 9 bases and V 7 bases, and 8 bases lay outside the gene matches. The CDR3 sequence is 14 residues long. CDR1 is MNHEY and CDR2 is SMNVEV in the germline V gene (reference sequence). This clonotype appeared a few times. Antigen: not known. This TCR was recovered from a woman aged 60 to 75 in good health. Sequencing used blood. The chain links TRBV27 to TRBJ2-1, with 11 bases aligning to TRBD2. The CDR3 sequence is CASKLTSGMGEQFF. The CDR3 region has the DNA TGTGCCAGCAAATTGACTAGCGGGATGGGTGAGCAGTTCTTC.